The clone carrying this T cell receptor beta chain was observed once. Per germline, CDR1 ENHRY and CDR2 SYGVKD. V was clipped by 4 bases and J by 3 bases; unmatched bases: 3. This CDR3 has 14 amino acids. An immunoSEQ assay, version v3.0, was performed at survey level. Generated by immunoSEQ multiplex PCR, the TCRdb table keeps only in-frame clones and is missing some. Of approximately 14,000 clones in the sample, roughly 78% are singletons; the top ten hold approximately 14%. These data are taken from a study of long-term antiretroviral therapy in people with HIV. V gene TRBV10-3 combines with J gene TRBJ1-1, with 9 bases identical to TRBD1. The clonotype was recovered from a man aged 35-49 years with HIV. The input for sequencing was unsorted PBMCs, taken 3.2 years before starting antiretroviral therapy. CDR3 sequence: CAISARTGDTEAFF. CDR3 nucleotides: TGTGCCATCAGTGCGAGGACAGGGGACACTGAAGCTTTCTTT.